The entry below gives a single TCR beta chain sequence along with its context. The sample comes from a study of blood T cell repertoires in COVID-19. Looking at the study overall: From T cells, B-cell-depleted T cells, or PBMCs came the material, which was cDNA or gDNA.

Germline assignment: CDR1 MGHRA and CDR2 YSYEKL. V shed 4 bases and J shed 4 bases, with 25 bases lying between them. The CDR3 contains 18 residues. Per the original data handling: The assay estimated nucleated cells by amplifying reference gene primers. Sequenced by immunoSEQ multiplex PCR; TCRdb stores in-frame clones only, minus some. Clone size and the V and J calls come from that table; the DNA yielded D and trimming. This table holds a few hundred thousand clones, 65% to 90% found once. V and J are TRBV4-1 and TRBJ1-2, with no clear D. Sequenced input: PBMCs or T cells enriched from blood (not recorded which). The receptor was isolated from a woman in her thirties or forties with acute COVID-19. The CDR3 DNA reads TGCGCCAGCAGCCCGGGGATACCCCGGCGTCCCGGAGGCTATGGCTACACCTTC. Translation: CASSPGIPRRPGGYGYTF.